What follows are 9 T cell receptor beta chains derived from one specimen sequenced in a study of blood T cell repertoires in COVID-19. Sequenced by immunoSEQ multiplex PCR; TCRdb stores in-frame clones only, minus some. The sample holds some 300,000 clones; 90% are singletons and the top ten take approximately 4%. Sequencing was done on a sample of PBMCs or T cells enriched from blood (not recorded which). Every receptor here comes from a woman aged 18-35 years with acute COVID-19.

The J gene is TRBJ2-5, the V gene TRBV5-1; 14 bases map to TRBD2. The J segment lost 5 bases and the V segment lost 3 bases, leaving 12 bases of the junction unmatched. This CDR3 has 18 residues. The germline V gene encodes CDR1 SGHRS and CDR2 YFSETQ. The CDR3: CASSSLPTSGRVRETQYF. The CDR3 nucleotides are TGCGCCAGCAGCTCACTCCCGACTAGCGGGAGGGTTAGGGAGACCCAGTACTTC.

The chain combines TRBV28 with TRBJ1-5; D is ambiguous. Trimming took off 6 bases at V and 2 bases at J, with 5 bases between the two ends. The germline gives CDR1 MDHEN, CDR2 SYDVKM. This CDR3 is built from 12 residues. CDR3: CASSQGNQPQHF. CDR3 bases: TGTGCCAGCAGCCAGGGCAATCAGCCCCAGCATTTT.

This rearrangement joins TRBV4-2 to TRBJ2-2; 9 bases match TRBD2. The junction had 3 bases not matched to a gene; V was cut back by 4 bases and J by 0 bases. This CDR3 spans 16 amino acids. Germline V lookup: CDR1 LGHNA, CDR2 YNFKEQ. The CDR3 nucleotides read TGTGCCAGCAGCCCCGGACTAGCGTCGAACACCGGGGAGCTGTTTTTT. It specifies CASSPGLASNTGELFF.

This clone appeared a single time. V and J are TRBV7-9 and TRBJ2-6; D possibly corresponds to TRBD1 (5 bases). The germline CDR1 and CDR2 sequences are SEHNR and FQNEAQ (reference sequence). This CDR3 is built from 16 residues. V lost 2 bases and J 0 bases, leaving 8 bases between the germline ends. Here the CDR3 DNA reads TGTGCCAGCAGCTTAAGGGGTCCCTCTGGGGCCAACGTCCTGACTTTC. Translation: CASSLRGPSGANVLTF.

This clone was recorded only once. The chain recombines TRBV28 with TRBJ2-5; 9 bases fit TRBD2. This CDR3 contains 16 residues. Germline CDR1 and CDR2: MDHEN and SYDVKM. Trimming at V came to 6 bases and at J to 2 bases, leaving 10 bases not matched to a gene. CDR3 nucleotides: TGTGCCAGCAGCCCCCAGAGTGCGGGAGGGCAAGAGACCCAGTACTTC. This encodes CASSPQSAGGQETQYF.

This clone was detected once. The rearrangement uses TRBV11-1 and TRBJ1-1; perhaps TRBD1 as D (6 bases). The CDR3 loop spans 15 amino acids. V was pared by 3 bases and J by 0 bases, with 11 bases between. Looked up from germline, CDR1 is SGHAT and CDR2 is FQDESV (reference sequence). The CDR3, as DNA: TGTGCCAGCAGCTTGCTTACAGGGTTGAACACTGAAGCTTTCTTT. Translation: CASSLLTGLNTEAFF.

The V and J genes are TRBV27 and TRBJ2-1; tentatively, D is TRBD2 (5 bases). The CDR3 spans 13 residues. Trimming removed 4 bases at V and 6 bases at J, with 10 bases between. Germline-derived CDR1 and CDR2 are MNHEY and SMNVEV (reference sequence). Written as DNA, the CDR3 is TGTGCCAGCAGTTCGGCTAGCTTCAATGAGCAGTTCTTC. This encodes CASSSASFNEQFF.

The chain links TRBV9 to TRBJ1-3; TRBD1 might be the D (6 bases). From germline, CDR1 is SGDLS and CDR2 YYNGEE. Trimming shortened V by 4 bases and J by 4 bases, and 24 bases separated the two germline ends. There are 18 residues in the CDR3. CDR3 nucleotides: TGTGCCAGCAGCCCCCGGGGGGACAACCCGTTGGCCGGAAACACCATATATTTT. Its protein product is CASSPRGDNPLAGNTIYF.

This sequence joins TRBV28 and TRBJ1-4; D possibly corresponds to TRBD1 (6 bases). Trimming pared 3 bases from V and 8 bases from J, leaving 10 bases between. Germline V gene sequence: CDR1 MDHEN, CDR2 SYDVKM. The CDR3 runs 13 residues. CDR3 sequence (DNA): TGTGCCAGCAGTTTCAGCAGGGGCGAAAAACTGTTTTTT. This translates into CASSFSRGEKLFF.